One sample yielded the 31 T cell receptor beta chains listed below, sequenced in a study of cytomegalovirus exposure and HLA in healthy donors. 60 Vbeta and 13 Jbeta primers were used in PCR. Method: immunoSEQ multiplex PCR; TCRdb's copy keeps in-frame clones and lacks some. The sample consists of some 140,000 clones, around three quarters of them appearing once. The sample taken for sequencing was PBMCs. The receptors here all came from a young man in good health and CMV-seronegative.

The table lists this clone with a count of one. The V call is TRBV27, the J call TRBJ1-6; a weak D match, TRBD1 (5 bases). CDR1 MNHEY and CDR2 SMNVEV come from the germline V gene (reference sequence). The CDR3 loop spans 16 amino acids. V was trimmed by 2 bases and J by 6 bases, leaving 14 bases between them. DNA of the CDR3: TGTGCCAGCAGTTTAATCCCAGGGCCCACTAATTCACCCCTCCACTTT. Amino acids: CASSLIPGPTNSPLHF.

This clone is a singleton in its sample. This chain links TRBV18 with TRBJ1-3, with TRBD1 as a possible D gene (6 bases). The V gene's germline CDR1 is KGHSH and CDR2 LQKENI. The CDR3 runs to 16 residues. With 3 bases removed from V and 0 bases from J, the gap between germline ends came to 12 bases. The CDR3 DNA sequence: TGTGCCAGCTCACCGCCGACAGGAATCTCTGGAAACACCATATATTTT. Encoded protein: CASSPPTGISGNTIYF. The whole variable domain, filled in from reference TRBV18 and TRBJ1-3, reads NAGVMQNPRHLVRRRGQEARLRCSPMKGHSHVYWYRQLPEEGLKFMVYLQKENIIDESGMPKERFSAEFPKEGPSILRIQQVVRGDSAAYFCASSPPTGISGNTIYFGEGSWLTVV.

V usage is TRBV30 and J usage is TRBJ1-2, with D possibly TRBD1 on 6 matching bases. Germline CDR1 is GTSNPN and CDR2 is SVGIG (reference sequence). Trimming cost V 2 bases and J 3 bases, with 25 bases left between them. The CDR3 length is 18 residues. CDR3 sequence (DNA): TGTGCCTGGAGTAGAGTGATTACGACAGGCGCCTGGGACTATGGCTACACCTTC. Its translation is CAWSRVITTGAWDYGYTF.

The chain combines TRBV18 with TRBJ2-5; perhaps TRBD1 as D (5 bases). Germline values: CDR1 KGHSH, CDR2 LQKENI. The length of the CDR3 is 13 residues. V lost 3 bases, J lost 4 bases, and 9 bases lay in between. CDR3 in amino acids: CASSPAGRETQYF. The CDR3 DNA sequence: TGTGCCAGCTCACCGGCAGGGCGAGAGACCCAGTACTTC. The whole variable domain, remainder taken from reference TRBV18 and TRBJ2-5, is NAGVMQNPRHLVRRRGQEARLRCSPMKGHSHVYWYRQLPEEGLKFMVYLQKENIIDESGMPKERFSAEFPKEGPSILRIQQVVRGDSAAYFCASSPAGRETQYFGPGTRLLVL.

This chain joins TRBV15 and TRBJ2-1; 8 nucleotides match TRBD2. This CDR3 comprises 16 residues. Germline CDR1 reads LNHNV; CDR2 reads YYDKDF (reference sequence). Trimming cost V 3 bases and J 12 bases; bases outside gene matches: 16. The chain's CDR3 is CATSRGQAGALLGQFF. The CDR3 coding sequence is TGTGCCACCAGCAGGGGGCAAGCGGGGGCCTTATTAGGGCAGTTCTTC. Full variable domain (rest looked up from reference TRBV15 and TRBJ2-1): DAMVIQNPRYQVTQFGKPVTLSCSQTLNHNVMYWYQQKSSQAPKLLFHYYDKDFNNEADTPDNFQSRRPNTSFCFLDIRSPGLGDTAMYLCATSRGQAGALLGQFFGPGTRLTVL.

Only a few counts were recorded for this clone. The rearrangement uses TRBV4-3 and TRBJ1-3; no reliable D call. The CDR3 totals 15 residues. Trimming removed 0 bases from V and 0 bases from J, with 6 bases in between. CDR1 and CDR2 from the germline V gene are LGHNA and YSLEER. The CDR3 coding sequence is TGCGCCAGCAGCCAAGATCGGGGCTCTGGAAACACCATATATTTT. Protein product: CASSQDRGSGNTIYF.

The CDR3 protein is CASSFGSRDRGIEEQFF. CDR3 bases: TGTGCCAGCAGCTTCGGGTCCCGGGACAGGGGGATCGAGGAGCAGTTCTTC. The gene calls are TRBV7-2 and TRBJ2-1, with TRBD1 matching over 11 bases. Germline loops: CDR1 SGHTA, CDR2 FQGNSA. Unmatched junction bases numbered 14, after V lost 3 bases and J lost 10 bases. This CDR3 contains 17 residues.

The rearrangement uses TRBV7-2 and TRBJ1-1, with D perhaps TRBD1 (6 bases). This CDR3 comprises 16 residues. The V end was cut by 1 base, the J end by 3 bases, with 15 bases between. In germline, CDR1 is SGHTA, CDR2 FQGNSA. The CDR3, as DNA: TGTGCCAGCAGCTTAGACAGGGTGAGCTGGGACACTGAAGCTTTCTTT. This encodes CASSLDRVSWDTEAFF.

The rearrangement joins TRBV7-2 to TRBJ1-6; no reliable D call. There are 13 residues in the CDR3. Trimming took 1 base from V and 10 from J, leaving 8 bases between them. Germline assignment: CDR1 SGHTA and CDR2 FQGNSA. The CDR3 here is CASSLVMSSPLHF. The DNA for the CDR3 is TGTGCCAGCAGCTTAGTCATGTCATCACCCCTCCACTTT. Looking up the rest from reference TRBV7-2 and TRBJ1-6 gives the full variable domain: GAGVSQSPSNKVTEKGKDVELRCDPISGHTALYWYRQSLGQGLEFLIYFQGNSAPDKSGLPSDRFSAERTGGSVSTLTIQRTQQEDSAVYLCASSLVMSSPLHFGNGTRLTVT.

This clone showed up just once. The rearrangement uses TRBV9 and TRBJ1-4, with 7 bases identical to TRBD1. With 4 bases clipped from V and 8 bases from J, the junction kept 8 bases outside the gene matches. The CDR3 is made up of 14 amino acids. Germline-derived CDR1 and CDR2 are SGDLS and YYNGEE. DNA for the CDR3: TGTGCCAGCAGCCCGAGACAGGGCGCGGAAAAACTGTTTTTT. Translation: CASSPRQGAEKLFF.

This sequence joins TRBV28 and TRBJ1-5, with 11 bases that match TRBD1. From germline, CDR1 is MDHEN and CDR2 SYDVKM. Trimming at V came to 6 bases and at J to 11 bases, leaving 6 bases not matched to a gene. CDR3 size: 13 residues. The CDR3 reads CASRDRGPLAQHF. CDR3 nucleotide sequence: TGTGCCAGCAGGGACAGGGGGCCATTAGCCCAGCATTTT.

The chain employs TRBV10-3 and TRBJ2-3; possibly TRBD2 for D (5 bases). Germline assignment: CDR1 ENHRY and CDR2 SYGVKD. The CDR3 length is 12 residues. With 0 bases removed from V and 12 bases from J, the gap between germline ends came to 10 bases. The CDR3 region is CAISESRRIQYF. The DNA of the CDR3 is TGTGCCATCAGTGAGTCTAGGAGGATTCAGTATTTT.

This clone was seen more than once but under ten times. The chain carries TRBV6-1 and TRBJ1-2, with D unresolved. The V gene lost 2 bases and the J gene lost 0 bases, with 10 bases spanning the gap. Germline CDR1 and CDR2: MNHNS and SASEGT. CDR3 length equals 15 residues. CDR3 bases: TGTGCCAGCAGTGAAAATGGAGGGTCTAACTATGGCTACACCTTC. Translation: CASSENGGSNYGYTF.

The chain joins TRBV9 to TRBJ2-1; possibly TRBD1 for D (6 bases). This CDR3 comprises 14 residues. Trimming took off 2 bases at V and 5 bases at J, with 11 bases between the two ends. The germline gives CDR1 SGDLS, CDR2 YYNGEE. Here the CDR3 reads CASSVGTPDNEQFF. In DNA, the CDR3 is TGTGCCAGCAGCGTGGGGACACCAGACAATGAGCAGTTCTTC.

In nucleotides, the CDR3 is TGTGCCAGCTCACCGGAGCAGGGCAGGTACGAGCAGTACTTC. As protein: CASSPEQGRYEQYF. The rearrangement joins TRBV18 to TRBJ2-5, with a possible D match to TRBD1 (5 bases). Near its end, the DNA agrees better with TRBJ2-7, so the J call may be wrong. In germline, CDR1 is KGHSH, CDR2 LQKENI. The CDR3 totals 14 residues.

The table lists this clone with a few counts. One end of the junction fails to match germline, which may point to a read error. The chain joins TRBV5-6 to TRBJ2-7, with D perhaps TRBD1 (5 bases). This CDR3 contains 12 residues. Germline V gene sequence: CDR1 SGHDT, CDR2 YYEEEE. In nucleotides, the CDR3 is TGTGCCAGCAGCTTTACAGGTGCCAACGTGGATTTC. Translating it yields CASSFTGANVDF.

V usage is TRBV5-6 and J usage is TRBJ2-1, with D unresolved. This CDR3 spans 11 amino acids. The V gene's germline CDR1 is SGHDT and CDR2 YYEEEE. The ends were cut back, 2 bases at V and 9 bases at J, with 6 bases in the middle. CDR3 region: CASSLVSEQFF. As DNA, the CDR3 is TGTGCCAGCAGCTTAGTCAGTGAGCAGTTCTTC. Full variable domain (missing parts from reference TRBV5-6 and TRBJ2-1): DAGVTQSPTHLIKTRGQQVTLRCSPKSGHDTVSWYQQALGQGPQFIFQYYEEEERQRGNFPDRFSGHQFPNYSSELNVNALLLGDSALYLCASSLVSEQFFGPGTRLTVL.

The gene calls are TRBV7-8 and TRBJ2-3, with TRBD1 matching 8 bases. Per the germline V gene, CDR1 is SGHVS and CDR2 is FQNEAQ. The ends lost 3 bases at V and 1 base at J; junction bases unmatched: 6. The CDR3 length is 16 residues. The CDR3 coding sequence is TGTGCCAGCAGCTTGCCGGGGACAGGAGGCACAGATACGCAGTATTTT. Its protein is CASSLPGTGGTDTQYF.

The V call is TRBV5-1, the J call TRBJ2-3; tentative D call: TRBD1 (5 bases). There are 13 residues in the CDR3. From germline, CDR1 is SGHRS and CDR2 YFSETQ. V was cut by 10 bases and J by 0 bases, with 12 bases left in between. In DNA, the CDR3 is TGCGCCGGGGCTTCTACTAGCACAGATACGCAGTATTTT. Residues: CAGASTSTDTQYF.

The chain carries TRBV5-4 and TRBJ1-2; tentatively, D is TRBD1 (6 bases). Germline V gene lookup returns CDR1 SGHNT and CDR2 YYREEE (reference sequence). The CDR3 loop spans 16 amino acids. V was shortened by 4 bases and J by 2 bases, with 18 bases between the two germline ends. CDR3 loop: CASSPDRGAGNYGYTF. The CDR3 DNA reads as TGTGCCAGCAGCCCTGACCGGGGGGCCGGGAACTATGGCTACACCTTC. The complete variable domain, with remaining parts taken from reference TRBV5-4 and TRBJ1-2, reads ETGVTQSPTHLIKTRGQQVTLRCSSQSGHNTVSWYQQALGQGPQFIFQYYREEENGRGNFPPRFSGLQFPNYSSELNVNALELDDSALYLCASSPDRGAGNYGYTFGSGTRLTVV.

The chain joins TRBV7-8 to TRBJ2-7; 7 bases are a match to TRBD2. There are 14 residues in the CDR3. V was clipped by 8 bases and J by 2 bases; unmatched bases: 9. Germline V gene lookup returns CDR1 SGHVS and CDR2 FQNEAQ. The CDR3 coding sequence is TGTGCCAGCCTCCAAGCGGGGAGCACCTACGAGCAGTACTTC. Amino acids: CASLQAGSTYEQYF.

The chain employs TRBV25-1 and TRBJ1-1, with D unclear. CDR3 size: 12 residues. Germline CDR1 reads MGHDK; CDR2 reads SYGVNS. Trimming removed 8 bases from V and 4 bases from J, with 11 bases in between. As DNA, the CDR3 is TGTGCCAGCCAGACACAAGGCACTGAAGCTTTCTTT. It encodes CASQTQGTEAFF.

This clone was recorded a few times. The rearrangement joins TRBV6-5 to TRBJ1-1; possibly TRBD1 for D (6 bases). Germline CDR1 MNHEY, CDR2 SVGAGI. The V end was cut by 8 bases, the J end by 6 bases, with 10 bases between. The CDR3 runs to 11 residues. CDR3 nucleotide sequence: TGTGCCAGCCAAAGACAGGCTGAAGCTTTCTTT. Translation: CASQRQAEAFF.

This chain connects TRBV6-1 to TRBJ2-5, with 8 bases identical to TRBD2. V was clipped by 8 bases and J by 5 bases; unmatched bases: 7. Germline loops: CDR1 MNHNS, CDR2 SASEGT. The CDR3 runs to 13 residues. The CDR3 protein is CASSREGRETQYF. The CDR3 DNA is TGTGCCAGCTCACGGGAGGGCCGCGAGACCCAGTACTTC.

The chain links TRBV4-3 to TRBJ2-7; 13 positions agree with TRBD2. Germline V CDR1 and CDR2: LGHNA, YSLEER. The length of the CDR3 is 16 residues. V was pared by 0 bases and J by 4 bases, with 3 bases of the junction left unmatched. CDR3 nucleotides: TGCGCCAGCAGCCAAGATACTAGCGGGGGGGGTTACGAGCAGTACTTC. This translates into CASSQDTSGGGYEQYF.

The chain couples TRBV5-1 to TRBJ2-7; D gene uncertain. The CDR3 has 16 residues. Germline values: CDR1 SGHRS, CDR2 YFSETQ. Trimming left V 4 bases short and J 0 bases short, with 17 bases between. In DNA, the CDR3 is TGCGCCAGCAGCCCAAACCCTAACAGTTACTCCTACGAGCAGTACTTC. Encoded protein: CASSPNPNSYSYEQYF.

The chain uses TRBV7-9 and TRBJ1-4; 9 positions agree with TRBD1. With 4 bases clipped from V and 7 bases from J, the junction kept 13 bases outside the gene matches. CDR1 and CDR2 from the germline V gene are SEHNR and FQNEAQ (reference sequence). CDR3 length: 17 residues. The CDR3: CASSSGSYRGRTEKLFF. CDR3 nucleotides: TGTGCCAGCAGCTCCGGGTCGTACAGGGGGCGGACTGAAAAACTGTTTTTT.

CDR3: CASSEAGPQGTEAFF. DNA of the CDR3: TGTGCCAGCAGTGAAGCCGGGCCTCAGGGTACTGAAGCTTTCTTT. V usage is TRBV6-1 and J usage is TRBJ1-1, with a possible D match to TRBD1 (5 bases). V lost 0 bases to trimming and J lost 5 bases, with 13 bases between them. Germline-derived CDR1 and CDR2 are MNHNS and SASEGT. This CDR3 is 15 amino acids long.

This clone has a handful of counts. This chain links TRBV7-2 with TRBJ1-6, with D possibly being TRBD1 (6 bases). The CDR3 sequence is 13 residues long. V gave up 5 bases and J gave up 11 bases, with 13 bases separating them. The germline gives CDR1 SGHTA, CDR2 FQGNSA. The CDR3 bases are TGTGCCAGCAGCCGGGGGGCGGAACCACCCCTCCACTTT. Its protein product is CASSRGAEPPLHF.

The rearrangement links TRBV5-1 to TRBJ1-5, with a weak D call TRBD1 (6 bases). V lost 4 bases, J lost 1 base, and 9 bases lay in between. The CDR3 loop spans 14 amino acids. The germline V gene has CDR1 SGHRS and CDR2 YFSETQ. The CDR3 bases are TGCGCCAGCAGCCCGGACAGCAGCAATCAGCCCCAGCATTTT. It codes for CASSPDSSNQPQHF.

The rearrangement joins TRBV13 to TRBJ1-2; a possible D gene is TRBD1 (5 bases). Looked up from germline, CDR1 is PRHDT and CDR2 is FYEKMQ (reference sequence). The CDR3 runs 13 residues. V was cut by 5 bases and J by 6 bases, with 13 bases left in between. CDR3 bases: TGTGCCAGCAGCAGCCCGGGGGGGGATGGCTACACCTTC. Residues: CASSSPGGDGYTF.